The 14 T cell receptor beta chains in this list originate from one sample, sequenced in a study of OX40 agonist ivuxolimab in advanced cancers. Some clones are missing from TCRdb's copy, which holds only in-frame ones; the method was immunoSEQ multiplex PCR. The table shows about 50,000 clones, with 88% occurring only once. Sequences were derived from CD4+ or CD8+ T cells sorted from blood, sampled in a trial of the OX40 agonist ivuxolimab. The receptors were sampled from an adult with an advanced solid tumor such as melanoma, head and neck, liver or kidney cancer.

This chain links TRBV5-1 with TRBJ2-5; TRBD2 matches at 12 bases. The CDR3 spans 17 residues. Trimming removed 0 bases from V and 5 bases from J; junction bases left unmatched: 8. CDR1 is SGHRS and CDR2 is YFSETQ in the germline V gene. This CDR3 reads CASSLAPSGGAQETQYF. CDR3 DNA sequence: TGCGCCAGCAGCTTGGCTCCTAGCGGGGGGGCCCAGGAGACCCAGTACTTC.

This chain uses TRBV11-1 with TRBJ1-1, with D maybe TRBD1 (5 bases). The CDR3 contains 15 residues. Trimming removed 6 bases at V and 1 base at J, with 15 bases between. Germline CDR1 is SGHAT and CDR2 is FQDESV (reference sequence). The chain's CDR3 is CASRTPGRKNTEAFF. CDR3 nucleotide sequence: TGTGCCAGCAGAACCCCGGGACGCAAGAACACTGAAGCTTTCTTT.

The chain has TRBV11-1 and TRBJ2-1, with 9 bases matching TRBD2. Germline V gene sequence: CDR1 SGHAT, CDR2 FQDESV (reference sequence). V shed 6 bases and J 9 bases; nucleotides not matched to a gene: 3. The CDR3 has 12 amino acids. Written as DNA, the CDR3 is TGTGCCAGCAGTAGCGGGAGTTCTGAGCAGTTCTTC. Its translation: CASSSGSSEQFF.

The chain couples TRBV28 to TRBJ2-7; 7 positions agree with TRBD2. Germline CDR1 and CDR2: MDHEN and SYDVKM. CDR3 size: 15 residues. V was clipped by 1 base and J by 4 bases; unmatched bases: 7. The CDR3: CASSLSGGSGYEQYF. The CDR3, as DNA: TGTGCCAGCAGTTTATCAGGCGGGAGTGGTTACGAGCAGTACTTC.

The chain joins TRBV28 to TRBJ2-2; the D is unclear. Trimming removed 6 bases from V and 4 bases from J, with 6 bases in between. Germline V gene sequence: CDR1 MDHEN, CDR2 SYDVKM. The CDR3 is 12 amino acids. The CDR3 protein is CASRRSTGELFF. The CDR3, as DNA: TGTGCCAGCAGACGTAGCACCGGGGAGCTGTTTTTT.

V and J are TRBV11-2 and TRBJ2-7; D is unclear. CDR1 and CDR2 (germline): SGHAT, FQNNGV. CDR3 length: 15 residues. Trimming took 0 bases from V and 2 from J, leaving 11 bases between them. The CDR3 is CASSLEIARPYEQYF. The DNA of the CDR3 is TGTGCCAGCAGCTTAGAGATAGCCCGACCCTACGAGCAGTACTTC.

The V call is TRBV6-1, the J call TRBJ2-1; no clear D gene. Trimming shortened V by 2 bases and J by 6 bases, and 8 bases separated the two germline ends. The CDR3 length is 13 residues. Germline CDR1 reads MNHNS; CDR2 reads SASEGT. The CDR3 bases are TGTGCCAGCAGTGAAAGTGGGTCCAATGAGCAGTTCTTC. Translated: CASSESGSNEQFF.

J is TRBJ2-7 and V is TRBV27; D remains unclear. Germline-derived CDR1 and CDR2 are MNHEY and SMNVEV (reference sequence). Trimming pared 5 bases from V and 3 bases from J, leaving 14 bases between. The CDR3 is made up of 14 amino acids. The CDR3 DNA reads TGTGCCAGCAGTCTCGGGCAGTTTCACTACGAGCAGTACTTC. It is translated as CASSLGQFHYEQYF.

The chain combines TRBV4-1 with TRBJ1-3; D is undetermined. There are 17 residues in the CDR3. Germline values: CDR1 MGHRA, CDR2 YSYEKL. The V end lost 3 bases, the J end lost 0 bases, and 15 bases lay between the germline ends. The CDR3 sequence: CASSHLGRRDSGNTIYF. The CDR3 DNA reads TGCGCCAGCAGCCACCTAGGTAGACGGGACTCTGGAAACACCATATATTTT.

CDR3 nucleotides: TGCGCCAGCAGCTTGGCGCAATCAGATACGCAGTATTTT. Translation gives CASSLAQSDTQYF. This chain connects TRBV5-1 to TRBJ2-3; D remains unclear. This CDR3 is built from 13 residues. Trimming took 0 bases from V and 4 from J, leaving 6 bases between them. The germline V gene has CDR1 SGHRS and CDR2 YFSETQ.

The V call is TRBV7-8, the J call TRBJ2-4; a weak D match, TRBD2 (7 bases). Germline V gene sequence: CDR1 SGHVS, CDR2 FQNEAQ. Trimming pared 4 bases from V and 13 bases from J, leaving 14 bases between. The CDR3 sequence is 12 residues long. The CDR3 DNA follows: TGTGCCAGCAGCTATGGGGGGGGCCTCCAGTACTTC. This encodes CASSYGGGLQYF.

The V and J genes are TRBV2 and TRBJ1-1; D gene uncertain. Looked up from germline, CDR1 is SNHLY and CDR2 is FYNNEI. Trimming took off 9 bases at V and 4 bases at J, with 15 bases between the two ends. The CDR3 contains 13 residues. The CDR3 region is CASRTSRGTEAFF. In nucleotides, the CDR3 is TGTGCCAGTAGGACTTCTCGGGGCACTGAAGCTTTCTTT.

The chain uses TRBV6-5 and TRBJ1-3; D not certain. Trimming stripped 5 bases from V and 3 bases from J, with 5 bases between. The CDR3 covers 12 residues. The germline CDR1 and CDR2 sequences are MNHEY and SVGAGI. DNA of the CDR3: TGTGCCAGCAGTCGAGGTGGAAACACCATATATTTT. This sequence encodes CASSRGGNTIYF.

The chain combines TRBV25-1 with TRBJ2-7, with 8 bases fitting TRBD2. This CDR3 has 14 residues. V lost 6 bases, J lost 5 bases, and 9 bases stayed unmatched. Per the germline V gene, CDR1 is MGHDK and CDR2 is SYGVNS. In DNA form, the CDR3 reads TGTGCCAGCAGAGGGGACGGGAGGGGACACGAGCAGTACTTC. The encoded protein is CASRGDGRGHEQYF.